Shown below are 25 T cell receptor beta chains from a single sample sequenced in a study of T cells in Graves' hyperthyroidism and ophthalmopathy. There were TCR beta CDR3 regions amplified from RNA transcripts. RT-PCR in the first round (using the HTBI primer set) targeted the TCR CDR3. TCRdb recomputed calls from the multiplex PCR reads with MiXCR, one row per CDR3 protein. The table has around 600,000 distinct CDR3 sequences, around 13% seen once. The sample consisted of blood. These receptors all come from a woman between 45 and 65 years old with Graves' ophthalmopathy.

V usage is TRBV20-1 and J usage is TRBJ2-2; D perhaps matches TRBD1 (6 bases). CDR1 and CDR2 from the germline V gene are DFQATT and SNEGSKA (reference sequence). V was trimmed by 6 bases and J by 7 bases, leaving 9 bases between them. The CDR3 sequence is 11 residues long. CDR3 nucleotide sequence: TGCAGTGCCACAGGGTACGGGGAGCTGTTTTTT. It yields the protein CSATGYGELFF.

This chain joins TRBV19 and TRBJ2-5, with TRBD2 matching 11 bases. The CDR3 has 15 amino acids. Germline assignment: CDR1 LNHDA and CDR2 SQIVND (reference sequence). V dropped 5 bases and J dropped 3; count of bases not matched to a gene: 5. CDR3 amino acids: CASSPTSGKEETQYF. CDR3 sequence (DNA): TGTGCCAGTAGTCCGACTAGCGGGAAGGAAGAGACCCAGTACTTC.

This chain joins TRBV20-1 and TRBJ2-7, with TRBD2 identical over 8 bases. CDR3 size: 14 residues. Losses at the gene ends were 1 base for V and 4 bases for J; bases not matched to a gene: 6. Germline V gene data show CDR1 as DFQATT and CDR2 as SNEGSKA (reference sequence). The CDR3 reads CSARGGSGIYEQYF. The DNA for the CDR3 is TGCAGTGCTAGAGGAGGTAGCGGGATTTACGAGCAGTACTTC.

V gene TRBV11-2 combines with J gene TRBJ2-2; 8 bases agree with TRBD2. This CDR3 spans 17 amino acids. V dropped 1 base and J dropped 4; count of bases not matched to a gene: 8. Germline V gene data show CDR1 as SGHAT and CDR2 as FQNNGV. The CDR3 reads CASSLVLGGVLTGELFF. The CDR3 DNA reads as TGTGCCAGCAGCTTAGTACTCGGGGGGGTACTCACCGGGGAGCTGTTTTTT.

This clonotype has a count of ten or more. The genes are TRBV12-3 or TRBV12-4 and TRBJ2-2; 9 nucleotides line up with TRBD2. The CDR3 length is 16 residues. Trimming cost V 4 bases and J 3 bases; bases outside gene matches: 6. Here the CDR3 DNA reads TGTGCCAGCAGTTCACCAGCGGGAGGCGACACCGGGGAGCTGTTTTTT. Translated, it gives CASSSPAGGDTGELFF.

About this clonotype itself: Being one base from a much bigger clone, this may be a read error. The J gene is TRBJ2-3, the V gene TRBV6-2 or TRBV6-3; 7 bases agree with TRBD2. Unmatched junction bases numbered 23, after V lost 11 bases and J lost 6 bases. Per the germline V gene, CDR1 is MNHEY and CDR2 is SVGEGT. The CDR3 covers 17 residues. The CDR3 spells CAARQQPGLTRVDTQYF. CDR3 in DNA: TGTGCCGCCAGACAACAACCGGGACTAACTCGGGTCGATACGCAGTATTTT.

At least ten counts were recorded for this clonotype. This chain uses TRBV11-2 with TRBJ2-7, with 9 bases identical to TRBD1. CDR3 length: 15 amino acids. Germline CDR1 and CDR2: SGHAT and FQNNGV. Trimming took 6 bases from V and 5 from J; bases not matched to a gene: 11. The CDR3 bases are TGTGCCAGCAGTTTACCGGGACAGGGATTCCACGAGCAGTACTTC. Translated: CASSLPGQGFHEQYF.

This clonotype was seen repeatedly, ten times or more. This chain uses TRBV7-2 with TRBJ2-2; 9 nucleotides line up with TRBD1. V gave up 1 base and J gave up 10 bases; unmatched junction bases: 4. Germline lookup yields CDR1 SGHTA and CDR2 FQGNSA. The CDR3 runs to 14 residues. The CDR3 spells CASSLGTGAAELFF. In DNA, the CDR3 is TGTGCCAGCAGCTTAGGGACAGGGGCGGCGGAGCTGTTTTTT.

The chain links TRBV24-1 to TRBJ2-3, with 7 bases that match TRBD2. The V gene end was trimmed by 5 bases and the J gene end by 4 bases; junction bases not matched to a gene: 2. The CDR3 runs 13 residues. Germline V lookup: CDR1 KGHDR, CDR2 SFDVKD. CDR3 nucleotide sequence: TGTGCCACCAGTGCGGCGGGAGCAGATACGCAGTATTTT. Amino acid sequence: CATSAAGADTQYF.

At least ten counts were recorded for this clonotype. The rearrangement joins TRBV18 to TRBJ2-5; D possibly corresponds to TRBD1 (5 bases). The CDR3 is 14 amino acids. Trimming left V 5 bases short and J 0 bases short, with 10 bases between. The V gene's germline CDR1 is KGHSH and CDR2 LQKENI. CDR3 bases: TGTGCCAGCTCAATCAAGGACAACCAAGAGACCCAGTACTTC. Its protein product is CASSIKDNQETQYF.

The table lists this clonotype with many counts. The chain carries TRBV27 and TRBJ2-3; the D is unclear. CDR1 and CDR2 (germline): MNHEY, SMNVEV (reference sequence). V was pared by 6 bases and J by 4 bases, with 11 bases between. The CDR3 spans 13 residues. Written as DNA, the CDR3 is TGTGCCAGCAGCCTCAGGACGTCAGATACGCAGTATTTT. This translates into CASSLRTSDTQYF.

This clonotype was seen at least ten times. The rearrangement uses TRBV27 and TRBJ2-1, with 13 bases matching TRBD2. The CDR3 consists of 17 residues. CDR1 is MNHEY and CDR2 is SMNVEV in the germline V gene (reference sequence). V lost 6 bases and J lost 8; bases outside the gene matches: 13. The CDR3 region is CASSPGLAGLRGDEQFF. The CDR3 DNA sequence: TGTGCCAGCAGCCCGGGACTAGCGGGACTCCGGGGGGATGAGCAGTTCTTC.

This clonotype was seen only a few times. The chain links TRBV5-4 to TRBJ2-2; tentative D call: TRBD2 (6 bases). The length of the CDR3 is 15 residues. V was cut by 4 bases and J by 1 base, with 11 bases left in between. Germline lookup yields CDR1 SGHNT and CDR2 YYREEE (reference sequence). DNA for the CDR3: TGTGCCAGCAGCGCGGGACTCATGAACACCGGGGAGCTGTTTTTT. Translated, it gives CASSAGLMNTGELFF.

This clonotype was detected a few times. Written as DNA, the CDR3 is TGTGCCACCCAATCCTGGGGGAACACCGGGGAGCTGTTTTTT. Translation gives CATQSWGNTGELFF. The V gene is TRBV6-1, the J gene TRBJ2-2; D is undetermined. Trimming left V 10 bases short and J 1 base short, with 13 bases between. From germline, CDR1 is MNHNS and CDR2 SASEGT. There are 14 residues in the CDR3.

This clonotype was seen ten or more times. The V and J genes are TRBV5-1 and TRBJ2-1; 8 bases align to TRBD2. This CDR3 spans 15 amino acids. Germline CDR1 reads SGHRS; CDR2 reads YFSETQ. Losses at the gene ends were 4 bases for V and 2 bases for J; bases not matched to a gene: 5. The CDR3 is CASSEVAGPYNEQFF. The DNA of the CDR3 is TGCGCCAGCAGCGAGGTAGCGGGACCCTACAATGAGCAGTTCTTC.

As to this clonotype: A read error may be the cause here, since a much bigger clone is one base away. The V gene is TRBV7-9, the J gene TRBJ2-1; D is possibly TRBD2 (6 bases). Trimming cost V 4 bases and J 3 bases, with 25 bases left between them. The CDR3 is made up of 19 amino acids. Looked up from germline, CDR1 is SEHNR and CDR2 is FQNEAQ (reference sequence). The CDR3 sequence is CASSSGAGTRREVYNEQFF. The CDR3 bases are TGTGCCAGCAGCTCCGGGGCAGGGACGAGGAGGGAGGTCTACAATGAGCAGTTCTTC. The full variable domain, in which reference TRBV7-9 and TRBJ2-1 provide the parts outside the CDR3, is DTGVSQNPRHKITKRGQNVTFRCDPISEHNRLYWYRQTLGQGPEFLTYFQNEAQLEKSRLLSDRFSAERPKGSFSTLEIQRTEQGDSAMYLCASSSGAGTRREVYNEQFFGPGTRLTVL.

This clonotype was observed at least ten times. The chain combines TRBV5-1 with TRBJ1-1, with D perhaps matching TRBD1 (6 bases). The CDR3 length is 18 residues. Deletions cut 0 bases from V and 0 bases from J, with 18 bases between. CDR1 is SGHRS and CDR2 is YFSETQ in the germline V gene. The CDR3: CASSLAPQGAAMNTEAFF. The CDR3, as DNA: TGCGCCAGCAGCTTGGCCCCACAGGGCGCGGCCATGAACACTGAAGCTTTCTTT.

This clonotype was detected ten times or more. The chain links TRBV6-1 to TRBJ1-5; 8 bases map to TRBD1. CDR3 length: 15 residues. Germline lookup yields CDR1 MNHNS and CDR2 SASEGT. V shed 6 bases and J 6 bases; nucleotides not matched to a gene: 10. This CDR3 reads CASSGQGPMSQPQHF. The CDR3 coding sequence is TGTGCCAGCAGCGGACAGGGTCCCATGAGTCAGCCCCAGCATTTT.

This clonotype showed up just a few times. The chain combines TRBV2 with TRBJ2-1; 13 nucleotides align to TRBD2. Germline CDR1 SNHLY, CDR2 FYNNEI. V lost 8 bases and J lost 0; bases outside the gene matches: 16. The CDR3 spans 20 residues. The CDR3 loop is CASSPPRTSGSTSSYNEQFF. The DNA of the CDR3 is TGTGCCAGCTCACCACCGAGGACTAGCGGGAGCACCTCCTCCTACAATGAGCAGTTCTTC.

The chain recombines TRBV4-2 with TRBJ2-3; D might be TRBD1 (6 bases). The CDR3 sequence is 15 residues long. Trimming took 4 bases from V and 1 from J, leaving 12 bases between them. Germline CDR1 is LGHNA and CDR2 is YNFKEQ. CDR3: CASSPPGGGTDTQYF. Here the CDR3 DNA reads TGTGCCAGCAGCCCGCCTGGGGGCGGCACAGATACGCAGTATTTT.

This clonotype was counted many times. The chain employs TRBV29-1 and TRBJ2-7; maybe TRBD1 (5 bases). V gave up 4 bases and J gave up 6 bases, with 16 bases separating them. In germline, CDR1 is SQVTM, CDR2 ANQGSEA. This CDR3 is built from 13 residues. Written as DNA, the CDR3 is TGCAGCGTTGGGGGCAGTTCCTACTCCGAGCAGTACTTC. This gives the protein CSVGGSSYSEQYF.

This clonotype was seen at least ten times. One end of the junction fails to match germline, which may point to a read error. The chain has TRBV7-2 and TRBJ2-2; maybe TRBD2 (5 bases). CDR3 size: 15 residues. Germline V CDR1 and CDR2: SGHTA, FQGNSA. CDR3 nucleotides: TGTGCCAGCAGCCTAGCCCTAGGGAACACCGGGGAGCTGTTTTTT. Translated, it gives CASSLALGNTGELFF.

This clonotype was seen many times. V usage is TRBV24-1 and J usage is TRBJ2-5; tentative D call: TRBD2 (6 bases). The germline V gene encodes CDR1 KGHDR and CDR2 SFDVKD. The V and J ends lost 12 bases and 5 bases respectively, with 18 bases between them. The CDR3 sequence is 13 residues long. CDR3: CACDYRGSETQYF. CDR3 in DNA: TGTGCCTGCGATTACCGGGGGAGTGAGACCCAGTACTTC.

V gene TRBV28 combines with J gene TRBJ2-3; 7 bases are shared with TRBD2. The CDR3 contains 14 residues. The germline gives CDR1 MDHEN, CDR2 SYDVKM. Losses at the gene ends were 6 bases for V and 1 base for J; bases not matched to a gene: 4. CDR3 nucleotides: TGTGCCAGCAGAAACCGGGAGGGCACAGATACGCAGTATTTT. Translating it yields CASRNREGTDTQYF.

This clonotype has at least ten counts. Germline and junction disagree at one end, which may indicate a read error. The chain carries TRBV28 and TRBJ1-1; perhaps TRBD1 as D (5 bases). Germline lookup yields CDR1 MDHEN and CDR2 SYDVKM. This CDR3 is 11 amino acids long. The CDR3 DNA is TGTGCCTGCAGACAGACCACTGAAGCTTTCTTT. Residues: CACRQTTEAFF. Filled out from reference TRBV28 and TRBJ1-1, the complete variable domain reads DVKVTQSSRYLVKRTGEKVFLECVQDMDHENMFWYRQDPGLGLRLIYFSYDVKMKEKGDIPEGYSVSREKKERFSLILESASTNQTSMYLCACRQTTEAFFGQGTRLTVV.